The present T cell receptor (beta chain) was sequenced within a study of post-analysis software for immune sequencing data. Study as a whole: Patients with relapsing-remitting, secondary progressive and progressive-relapsing multiple sclerosis courses were all represented. Whole-study findings and limits: Controls showed lower frequencies than patients for roughly 5 TRBV segments, and TRBV5-6, TRBV5-1 and TRBV20-1 were among these. The study found significantly lower normalized Chao1 diversity in multiple sclerosis patients than in controls.

Carried by the TCR beta cDNA libraries were unique molecular identifiers. cDNA molecules numbering 450,000 to 650,000 came from roughly 1.1 to 9.2 million T cells. TCRdb re-analysed the PCR reads in MiXCR, keeping a single row per CDR3 protein. The data hold 750,000 to 950,000 distinct CDR3 sequences, with roughly 50% observed a single time. Per germline, CDR1 DFQATT and CDR2 SNEGSKA (reference sequence). Between the trimmed V and J ends, which lost 6 bases and 5 bases, there was a span of 19 bases. CDR3 length: 14 amino acids. As concerns this clonotype: Its cognate antigen is unknown.

The source is a girl between 5 and 17 years old with multiple sclerosis. The chain recombines TRBV20-1 with TRBJ2-5; D may correspond to TRBD1 or TRBD2 (5 bases each). The source material was blood. CDR3 loop: CSARPGRLVETQYF. CDR3 sequence (DNA): TGCAGTGCGAGGCCGGGACGGCTGGTGGAGACCCAGTACTTC.